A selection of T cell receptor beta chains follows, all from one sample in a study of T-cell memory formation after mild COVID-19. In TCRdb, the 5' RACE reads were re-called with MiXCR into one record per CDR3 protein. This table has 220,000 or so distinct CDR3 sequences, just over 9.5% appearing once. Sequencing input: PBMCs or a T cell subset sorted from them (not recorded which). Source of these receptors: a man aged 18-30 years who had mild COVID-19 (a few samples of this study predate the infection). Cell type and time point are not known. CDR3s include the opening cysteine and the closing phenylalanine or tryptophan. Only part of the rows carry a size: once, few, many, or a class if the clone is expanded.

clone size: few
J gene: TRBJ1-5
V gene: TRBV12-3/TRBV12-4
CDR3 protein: CASSQTGVLQPQHF

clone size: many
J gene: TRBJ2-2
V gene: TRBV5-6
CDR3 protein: CASSPGGENTGELFF

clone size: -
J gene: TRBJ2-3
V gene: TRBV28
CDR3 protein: CASSPRGEGYTDTQYF

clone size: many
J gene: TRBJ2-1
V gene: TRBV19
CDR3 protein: CASAWGRSYNEQFF

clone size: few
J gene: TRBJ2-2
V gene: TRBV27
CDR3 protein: CASSLQYGGRELFF

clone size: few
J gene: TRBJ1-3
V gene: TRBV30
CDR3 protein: CAWSPSGNTIYF

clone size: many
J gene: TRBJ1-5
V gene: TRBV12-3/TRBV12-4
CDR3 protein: CASSWTSQPQHF

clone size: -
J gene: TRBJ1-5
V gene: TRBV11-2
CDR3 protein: CASSPGVGNQPQHF

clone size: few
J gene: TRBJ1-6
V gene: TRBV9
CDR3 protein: CASSSRLGDSPLHF

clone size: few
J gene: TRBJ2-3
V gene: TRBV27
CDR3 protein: CASSPGGHTDTQYF

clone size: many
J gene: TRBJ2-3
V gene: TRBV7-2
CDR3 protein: CASSPGTSGGARRTDTQYF

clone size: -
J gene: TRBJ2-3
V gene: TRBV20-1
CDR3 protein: CSGAGASYGQYF

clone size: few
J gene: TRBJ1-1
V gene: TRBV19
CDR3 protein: CASSYRGRGAEAFF

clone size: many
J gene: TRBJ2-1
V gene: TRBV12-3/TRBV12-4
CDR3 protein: CASRDQGYEQFF

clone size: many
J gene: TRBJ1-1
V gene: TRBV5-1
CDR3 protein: CASSLTSGSTEAFF

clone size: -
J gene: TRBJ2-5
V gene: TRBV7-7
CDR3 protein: CASSLGGLGIVETQYF

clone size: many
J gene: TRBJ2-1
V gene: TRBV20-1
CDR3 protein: CSAPRGGGNNEQFF

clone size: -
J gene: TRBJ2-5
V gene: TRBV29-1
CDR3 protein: CSVSQGWETQYF

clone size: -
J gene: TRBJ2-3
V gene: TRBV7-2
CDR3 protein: CASSLRWDRVADTQYF

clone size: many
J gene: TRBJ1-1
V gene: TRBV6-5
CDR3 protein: CASSYRGLRAFF

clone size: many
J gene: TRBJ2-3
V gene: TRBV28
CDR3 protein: CASSSWDSTDTQYF

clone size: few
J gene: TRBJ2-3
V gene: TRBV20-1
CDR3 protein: CSVDTDTQYF

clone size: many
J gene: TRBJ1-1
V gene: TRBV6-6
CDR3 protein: CASSQGIGGTEAFF

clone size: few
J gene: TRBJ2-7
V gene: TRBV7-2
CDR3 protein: CASSLLQSRPLKQYF

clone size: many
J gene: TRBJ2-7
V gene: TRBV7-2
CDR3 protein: CASSLAERSEQYF

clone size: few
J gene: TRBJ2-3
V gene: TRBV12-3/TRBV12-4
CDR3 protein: CASSPMDVGDTQYF

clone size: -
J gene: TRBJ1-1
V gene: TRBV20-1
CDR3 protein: CSASPGSMNTEAFF

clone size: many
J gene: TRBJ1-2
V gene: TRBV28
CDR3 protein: CASADRTVYYGYTF

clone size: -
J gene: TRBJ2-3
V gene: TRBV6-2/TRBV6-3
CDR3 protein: CASRRDYNTDTQYF

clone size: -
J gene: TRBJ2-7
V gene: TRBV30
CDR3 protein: CAWMDPPDRYEQYF

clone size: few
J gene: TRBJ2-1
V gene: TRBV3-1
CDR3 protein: CASSPVAGRSSYNEQFF

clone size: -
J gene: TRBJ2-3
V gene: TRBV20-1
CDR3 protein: CSAGPESGFTDTQYF

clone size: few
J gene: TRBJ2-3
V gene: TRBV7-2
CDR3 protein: CASSSPNVGDTQYF

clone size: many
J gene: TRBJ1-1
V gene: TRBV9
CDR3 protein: CASSVAGTGGSEAFF

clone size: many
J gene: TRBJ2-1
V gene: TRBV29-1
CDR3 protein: CSVGGGGYEQFF

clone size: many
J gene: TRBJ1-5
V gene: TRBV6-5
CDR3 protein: CASSYNSNQPQHF

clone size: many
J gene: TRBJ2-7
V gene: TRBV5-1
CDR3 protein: CASSRRDEQYF

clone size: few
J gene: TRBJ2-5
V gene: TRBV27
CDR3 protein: CASSTRGLVETQYF

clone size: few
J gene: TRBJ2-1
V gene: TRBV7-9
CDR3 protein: CASSSLEGRGNEQFF

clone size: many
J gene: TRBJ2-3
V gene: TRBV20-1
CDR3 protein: CSAPVGGTDTQYF

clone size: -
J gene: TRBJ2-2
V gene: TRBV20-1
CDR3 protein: CSARLGQGGYTGELFF

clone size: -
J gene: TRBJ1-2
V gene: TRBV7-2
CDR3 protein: CASSSQTTSYGYTF

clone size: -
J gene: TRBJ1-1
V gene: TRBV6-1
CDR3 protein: CASSNPADGPNTEAFF

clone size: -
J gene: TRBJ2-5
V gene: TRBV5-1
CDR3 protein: CASSLSWAGETQYF

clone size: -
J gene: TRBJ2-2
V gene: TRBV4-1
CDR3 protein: CASSPSGTGYTGELFF

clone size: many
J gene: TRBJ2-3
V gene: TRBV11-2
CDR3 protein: CASSLLRATTDTQYF

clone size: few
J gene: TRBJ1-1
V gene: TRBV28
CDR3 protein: CAIAGRTEAFF

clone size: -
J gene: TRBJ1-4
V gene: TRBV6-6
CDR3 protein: CASLGSAVEKLFF

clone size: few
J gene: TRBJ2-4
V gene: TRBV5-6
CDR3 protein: CASGSGKGAKNIQYF

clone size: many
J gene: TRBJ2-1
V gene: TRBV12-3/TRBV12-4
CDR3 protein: CASSLRDRNYNEQFF

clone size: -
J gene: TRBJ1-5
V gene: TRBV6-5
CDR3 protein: CASSSRTGGSGNQPQHF

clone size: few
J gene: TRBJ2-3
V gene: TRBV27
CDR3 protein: CASSEGLASGSQYF

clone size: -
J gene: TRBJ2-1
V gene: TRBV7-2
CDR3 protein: CASSRLAGGPNEQFF

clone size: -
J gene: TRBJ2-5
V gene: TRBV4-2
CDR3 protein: CASSQDWGQETQYF

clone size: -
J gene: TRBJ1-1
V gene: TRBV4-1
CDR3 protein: CASSQEWSGSNTEAFF

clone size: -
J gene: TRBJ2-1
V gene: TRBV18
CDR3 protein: CASSPPGGSRNEQFF

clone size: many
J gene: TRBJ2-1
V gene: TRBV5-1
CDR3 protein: CASSLGQSSYNEQFF

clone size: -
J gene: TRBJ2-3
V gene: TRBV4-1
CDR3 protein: CASSQDLTSGGATDTQYF

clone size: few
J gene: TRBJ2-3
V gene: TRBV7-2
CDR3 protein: CASTKPRGAGTDTQYF

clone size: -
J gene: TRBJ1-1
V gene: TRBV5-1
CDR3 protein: CASSLYQRNTEAFF